These 12 T cell receptor beta chains were all obtained from the same sample, sequenced in a study of identical twins. Via MiXCR, TCRdb re-called the 5' RACE reads, giving one row per CDR3 protein. Of 1.5 million to 2 million distinct CDR3 sequences in the sample, about 32% were seen once. The sample consisted of cord blood. The receptors derive from a newborn girl in good health.

The chain combines TRBV7-6 with TRBJ2-3; TRBD1 matches 11 bases. Germline CDR1 reads SGHVS; CDR2 reads FNYEAQ. V was pared by 4 bases and J by 6 bases, with 6 bases of the junction left unmatched. CDR3 size: 15 residues. CDR3 coding DNA: TGTGCCAGCAGCTGGACAGGGGGCGAGGGCGATACGCAGTATTTT. Translating gives CASSWTGGEGDTQYF. Combining the CDR3 with reference TRBV7-6 and TRBJ2-3 gives the whole variable domain GAGVSQSPRYKVTKRGQDVALRCDPISGHVSLYWYRQALGQGPEFLTYFNYEAQQDKSGLPNDRFSAERPEGSISTLTIQRTEQRDSAMYRCASSWTGGEGDTQYFGPGTRLTVL.

This chain uses TRBV12-5 with TRBJ2-3, with 14 bases fitting TRBD2. The CDR3 length is 17 residues. V was clipped by 1 base and J by 2 bases; unmatched bases: 2. The V gene's germline CDR1 is LGHNT and CDR2 FRNRAP. For the CDR3, the DNA is TGTGCTAGTGGTTTGGGACTAGCGGGGGGGCACACAGATACGCAGTATTTT. Protein product: CASGLGLAGGHTDTQYF.

The chain employs TRBV5-1 and TRBJ1-1, with D perhaps matching TRBD1 (5 bases). V was trimmed by 4 bases and J by 8 bases, leaving 12 bases between them. The CDR3 covers 12 residues. Germline V gene lookup returns CDR1 SGHRS and CDR2 YFSETQ. The CDR3 region has the DNA TGCGCCAGCAGCCGGGACGGCTTAGAAGCTTTCTTT. Its protein is CASSRDGLEAFF.

This sequence joins TRBV20-1 and TRBJ2-4; D gene unclear. The ends were cut back, 4 bases at V and 0 bases at J, with 10 bases in the middle. The CDR3 sequence is 14 residues long. Germline CDR1 reads DFQATT; CDR2 reads SNEGSKA (reference sequence). CDR3 protein: CSANTYRAKNIQYF. CDR3 DNA: TGCAGTGCTAACACCTACAGAGCCAAAAACATTCAGTACTTC.

V usage is TRBV19 and J usage is TRBJ2-5; 8 bases line up with TRBD1. The V gene's germline CDR1 is LNHDA and CDR2 SQIVND (reference sequence). After removal of 4 bases from V and 6 bases from J, the junction contained 7 bases not matched to a gene. The CDR3 has 14 residues. CDR3 sequence reads: CASSTGQGPQTQYF. Here the CDR3 DNA reads TGTGCCAGTAGTACCGGACAGGGACCACAGACCCAGTACTTC.

The chain joins TRBV7-2 to TRBJ2-3; D may correspond to TRBD1 or TRBD2 (5 bases each). V was cut by 5 bases and J by 5 bases, with 11 bases left in between. There are 13 residues in the CDR3. Germline CDR1 reads SGHTA; CDR2 reads FQGNSA. DNA of the CDR3: TGTGCCAGCAGCAACCGGGACGGAGATACGCAGTATTTT. Its protein product is CASSNRDGDTQYF.

The V and J genes are TRBV5-1 and TRBJ2-3, with 12 bases identical to TRBD1. This CDR3 region has 16 residues. Germline trimming cut 4 bases from V and 1 base from J; bases unmatched to any gene: 4. Germline V lookup: CDR1 SGHRS, CDR2 YFSETQ. DNA for the CDR3: TGCGCCAGCAGCCCCGGGACAGGGGGCCGCACAGATACGCAGTATTTT. This translates into CASSPGTGGRTDTQYF.

This clonotype was seen many times. The V and J genes are TRBV11-2 and TRBJ2-1, with TRBD2 identical over 8 bases. With 5 bases clipped from V and 5 bases from J, the junction kept 5 bases outside the gene matches. The length of the CDR3 is 14 residues. Germline V gene lookup returns CDR1 SGHAT and CDR2 FQNNGV. The CDR3 sequence is CASSQSGGHNEQFF. In DNA form, the CDR3 reads TGTGCCAGCAGCCAAAGCGGGGGCCACAATGAGCAGTTCTTC.

This clonotype turned up a few times. The rearrangement links TRBV12-3 or TRBV12-4 to TRBJ1-6; 8 bases are a match to TRBD1. V was clipped by 4 bases and J by 10 bases; unmatched bases: 6. The CDR3 totals 14 residues. CDR3 region: CASSSQGVRSPLHF. As DNA, the CDR3 is TGTGCCAGCAGTTCACAGGGGGTAAGGTCACCCCTCCACTTT.

The chain couples TRBV2 to TRBJ2-5; 7 nucleotides match TRBD2. V shed 9 bases and J 11 bases; nucleotides not matched to a gene: 18. The CDR3 length is 14 residues. The germline gives CDR1 SNHLY, CDR2 FYNNEI. CDR3: CARRGRGYTNEQYF. The CDR3 DNA is TGTGCCAGGAGAGGGCGGGGGTACACCAATGAGCAGTACTTC.

The table lists this clonotype with a few counts. The rearrangement uses TRBV28 and TRBJ1-1; 10 bases map to TRBD1. Germline V lookup: CDR1 MDHEN, CDR2 SYDVKM. V lost 2 bases to trimming and J lost 7 bases; unmatched junction nucleotides: 7. The CDR3 totals 15 residues. The CDR3 here is CASSLRLGTGVEAFF. The CDR3 DNA reads as TGTGCCAGCAGTTTAAGGCTGGGGACAGGGGTTGAAGCTTTCTTT.

In regard to this clonotype: An end of the junction does not agree with germline; a read error may underlie this. This chain links TRBV20-1 with TRBJ2-3; TRBD2 aligns across 15 bases. Germline V lookup: CDR1 DFQATT, CDR2 SNEGSKA (reference sequence). The length of the CDR3 is 17 residues. The chain's CDR3 is CSAIGLAGGPSTDAQYF. DNA of the CDR3: TGCAGTGCTATTGGACTAGCGGGAGGGCCTAGCACAGATGCGCAGTATTTT.